Presented here are 10 T cell receptor beta chains from one specimen sequenced in a study of Graves' ophthalmopathy and Graves' hyperthyroidism. Amplified TCR beta CDR3 regions were obtained using RNA transcripts as template. First-round RT-PCR used HTBI primers; second-round multiplex PCR followed. MiXCR, applied by TCRdb to the multiplex PCR reads, yields one record per CDR3 protein. The table records around 1.1 million distinct CDR3 sequences, 35% to 40% of them present only once. Sample: peripheral blood or thyroid tissue (not recorded which). Source of these receptors: an adult man with Graves' hyperthyroidism.

There are a few counts of this clonotype. The V gene is TRBV5-8, the J gene TRBJ2-5; D unresolved. The length of the CDR3 is 13 residues. Trimming pared 2 bases from V and 6 bases from J, leaving 11 bases between. Germline-derived CDR1 and CDR2 are SGHTS and YDEGEE. The CDR3 nucleotides read TGTGCCAGCAGCTTAAAAGGAAGCCAGACCCAGTACTTC. Its protein product is CASSLKGSQTQYF.

The V and J genes are TRBV4-3 and TRBJ2-5, with D possibly matching TRBD1 (6 bases). Germline CDR1 reads LGHNA; CDR2 reads YSLEER. V was shortened by 3 bases and J by 4 bases, with 12 bases between the two germline ends. CDR3 size: 14 residues. As DNA, the CDR3 is TGCGCCAGCAGCCAGGCATTCAGGGGAGAGACCCAGTACTTC. Its translation: CASSQAFRGETQYF.

This clonotype was counted a single time. An end of the junction does not agree with germline; a read error may underlie this. J is TRBJ2-7 and V is TRBV29-1; tentatively, D is TRBD2 (6 bases). This CDR3 has 11 residues. The germline V gene encodes CDR1 SQVTM and CDR2 ANQGSEA. Here the CDR3 reads CSLTLGTEMDF. The CDR3 DNA follows: TGCAGCCTGACTCTAGGGACTGAGATGGACTTC.

This clonotype appeared many times. The chain employs TRBV10-3 and TRBJ2-7, with D uncertain. Trimming shortened V by 3 bases and J by 2 bases, and 8 bases separated the two germline ends. This CDR3 is built from 13 residues. The germline CDR1 and CDR2 sequences are ENHRY and SYGVKD. The CDR3 nucleotides read TGTGCCATCAGTGATCAGGCAACCTACGAGCAGTACTTC. It yields the protein CAISDQATYEQYF.

In its sample, this clonotype was seen many times. J is TRBJ1-3 and V is TRBV20-1, with TRBD1 matching 7 bases. This CDR3 has 14 residues. V lost 3 bases to trimming and J lost 4 bases; unmatched junction nucleotides: 6. Germline CDR1 reads DFQATT; CDR2 reads SNEGSKA (reference sequence). In DNA form, the CDR3 reads TGCAGTGCTAGGGAGGGGGCTGGCGGAAACACCATATATTTT. As protein: CSAREGAGGNTIYF.

At least ten counts were recorded for this clonotype. CDR3 bases: TGCAGTGCTAGAGAAGGGGTCGGTCATCCGTATAGCAATCAGCCCCAGCATTTT. Translating gives CSAREGVGHPYSNQPQHF. J is TRBJ1-5 and V is TRBV20-1; possible D gene TRBD1, 5 bases. CDR1 is DFQATT and CDR2 is SNEGSKA in the germline V gene (reference sequence). This CDR3 is built from 18 residues. The germline V and J ends were trimmed by 0 bases and 0 bases, with 18 bases remaining between them.

This clonotype has more than one count but fewer than ten. This rearrangement joins TRBV12-3 or TRBV12-4 to TRBJ1-6; 8 nucleotides line up with TRBD1. The length of the CDR3 is 14 residues. V trimming: 6 bases; J trimming: 8 bases; junction bases outside the gene matches: 6. The CDR3 region is CASSNGTGYSPLHF. The CDR3 nucleotides are TGTGCCAGCAGCAACGGGACAGGTTATTCACCCCTCCACTTT.

V gene TRBV5-1 combines with J gene TRBJ2-6, with a possible D match to TRBD1 (6 bases). The germline V gene has CDR1 SGHRS and CDR2 YFSETQ. This CDR3 is 18 amino acids long. The V and J ends lost 4 bases and 0 bases respectively, with 17 bases between them. CDR3 loop: CASSRTALSNSGANVLTF. DNA for the CDR3: TGCGCCAGCAGCCGGACAGCTTTATCAAACTCTGGGGCCAACGTCCTGACTTTC.

The chain is built from TRBV12-3 or TRBV12-4 and TRBJ1-4; tentatively, D is TRBD1 (5 bases). The CDR3 is made up of 17 amino acids. V lost 2 bases and J lost 5, with 18 bases in between. DNA for the CDR3: TGTGCCAGCAGTTTATCCCCCGCGACAGCCAAGAATGAAAAACTGTTTTTT. The encoded protein is CASSLSPATAKNEKLFF.

This clonotype was picked up a small number of times. The chain recombines TRBV6-9 with TRBJ2-5, with a possible D match to TRBD1 (6 bases). Germline-derived CDR1 and CDR2 are MNHGY and SVAAGI. The CDR3 loop spans 15 amino acids. V shed 2 bases and J shed 3 bases, with 13 bases lying between them. The CDR3 protein is CASSYGPPGEETQYF. CDR3 in DNA: TGTGCCAGCAGTTATGGGCCGCCAGGGGAAGAGACCCAGTACTTC.